This record covers a single T cell receptor (beta chain). Its antigen is unknown. The sample comes from a study of cytotoxic CD8 clonotypes in ibrutinib-treated CLL. Study-level background: Mean yields were roughly 250,000 productive templates and 80,000 to 95,000 productive rearrangements per sample. Study results and limitations: Relative to age-matched healthy donors, clonality at baseline was higher, and it tracked circulating CD8+ T-cell counts.

This CDR3 has 13 amino acids. The junction had 7 bases not matched to a gene; V was cut back by 6 bases and J by 8 bases. CDR1 is LGHNT, CDR2 FRNRAP, per germline. Repertoires were generated with immunoSEQ multiplex PCR, while TCRdb's copy carries only in-frame clones and drops some. This sample has approximately 320,000 clones, with roughly two thirds found just once. The source of roughly 2.1 micrograms of genomic DNA for TCR beta libraries was cryopreserved PBMCs. The chain has TRBV12-5 and TRBJ1-2; 9 bases are a match to TRBD1. Sequenced here: PBMCs, sampled after 36 months of ibrutinib treatment. This TCR derives from a human donor with chronic lymphocytic leukemia. The CDR3 is CASGPGQGGGYTF. In DNA, the CDR3 is TGTGCTAGTGGACCGGGACAGGGAGGCGGCTACACCTTC. Full variable domain (remainder filled in from reference TRBV12-5 and TRBJ1-2): DARVTQTPRHKVTEMGQEVTMRCQPILGHNTVFWYRQTMMQGLELLAYFRNRAPLDDSGMPKDRFSAEMPDATLATLKIQPSEPRDSAVYFCASGPGQGGGYTFGSGTRLTVV.